The sequence of this T cell receptor (beta chain) was determined in a study of blood T cell repertoires in COVID-19. Across the study: The United States, Italy and Spain were the sources of the acute and convalescent COVID-19 samples. The analysed material was cDNA or gDNA that came from T cells, B-cell-depleted T cells, or PBMCs.

CDR3 length: 15 residues. Trimming shortened V by 6 bases and J by 1 base, and 15 bases separated the two germline ends. Per germline, CDR1 PRHDT and CDR2 FYEKMQ (reference sequence). The assay was immunoSEQ multiplex PCR, and TCRdb's table has in-frame clones only and misses some. Among over 400,000 clones listed, roughly 91% were seen once. Input material: peripheral blood. The source is a woman aged 50 to 65 with COVID-19, enrolled during active disease. The chain uses TRBV13 and TRBJ1-1; the D gene is possibly TRBD1 (6 bases). The CDR3 sequence is CASRLPTGGNTEAFF. The CDR3 DNA reads as TGTGCCAGCAGGTTACCGACAGGCGGGAACACTGAAGCTTTCTTT.